One T cell receptor (beta chain) is described in this entry. Unique molecular identifiers featured in how the TCRbeta library was prepared. MiXCR, run by TCRdb on the PCR reads, gives a single entry per CDR3 protein. Of 200,000 to 300,000 distinct CDR3 sequences listed, 20% to 30% are singletons. These data originate in a study of T-cell reconstitution after alpha-beta-depleted transplantation in children. Germline V gene data show CDR1 as LNHNV and CDR2 as YYDKDF (reference sequence). This CDR3 comprises 17 residues. Trimming cost V 0 bases and J 8 bases; bases outside gene matches: 12. The TCR originated in a girl aged 2-10 years with Fanconi anemia, due to receive a stem cell transplant. J is TRBJ2-1 and V is TRBV15; the match to TRBD1 covers 8 bases. The material was PBMCs, obtained before TCRalphabeta/CD19-depleted stem cell transplant. CDR3 sequence: CATSRDRADRERYEQFF. The CDR3 DNA reads as TGTGCCACCAGCAGAGATCGCGCGGACAGGGAGAGATATGAGCAGTTCTTC.